These 6 T cell receptor beta chains were sequenced from one sample in a study of T cell changes during pregnancy in multiple sclerosis. Method: immunoSEQ multiplex PCR; TCRdb's copy keeps in-frame clones and lacks some. The sample carries about 28,000 clones, more than 75% recorded once. The starting material was CD8+ T cells from peripheral blood mononuclear cells, obtained after pregnancy. The receptor set was obtained from a female donor with multiple sclerosis, enrolled in a pregnancy study.

The gene calls are TRBV7-6 and TRBJ2-1; D gene ambiguous. The V and J ends lost 1 base and 9 bases respectively, with 13 bases between them. The CDR3 contains 14 residues. Per germline, CDR1 SGHVS and CDR2 FNYEAQ. CDR3 protein: CASSLEASVAEQFF. CDR3 bases: TGTGCCAGCAGCTTAGAAGCGTCAGTTGCTGAGCAGTTCTTC.

The chain is built from TRBV11-2 and TRBJ2-3, with TRBD2 identical over 8 bases. The CDR3 totals 16 residues. The J segment lost 5 bases and the V segment lost 5 bases, leaving 12 bases of the junction unmatched. Germline V gene sequence: CDR1 SGHAT, CDR2 FQNNGV. CDR3 nucleotide sequence: TGTGCCAGCAGCCCCCGGGAGGGACTCCCAGGAGATACGCAGTATTTT. It codes for CASSPREGLPGDTQYF. The variable domain in full, with the rest retrieved from reference TRBV11-2 and TRBJ2-3, is EAGVAQSPRYKIIEKRQSVAFWCNPISGHATLYWYQQILGQGPKLLIQFQNNGVVDDSQLPKDRFSAERLKGVDSTLKIQPAKLEDSAVYLCASSPREGLPGDTQYFGPGTRLTVL.

The chain links TRBV19 to TRBJ1-5, with TRBD1 matching 7 bases. This CDR3 comprises 14 residues. In germline, CDR1 is LNHDA, CDR2 SQIVND (reference sequence). Trimming cost V 7 bases and J 6 bases; bases outside gene matches: 9. CDR3 bases: TGTGCCAGTACCCTCGGACAGGAGAGTCAGCCCCAGCATTTT. This codes for CASTLGQESQPQHF.

The rearrangement links TRBV7-3 to TRBJ1-2; no definite D call. Germline loops: CDR1 SGHTA, CDR2 FQGTGA. V was cut by 2 bases and J by 2 bases, with 6 bases left in between. The CDR3 consists of 13 residues. Here the CDR3 reads CASSLSANYGYTF. The DNA of the CDR3 is TGTGCCAGCAGCTTATCAGCGAACTATGGCTACACCTTC.

The V call is TRBV27, the J call TRBJ2-3; TRBD2 might be the D (6 bases). V lost 3 bases to trimming and J lost 2 bases, with 15 bases between them. There are 16 residues in the CDR3. Per the germline V gene, CDR1 is MNHEY and CDR2 is SMNVEV (reference sequence). DNA of the CDR3: TGTGCCAGCAGTTTTTCTCGACTAGTAGTCACAGATACGCAGTATTTT. It is translated as CASSFSRLVVTDTQYF.

V and J are TRBV2 and TRBJ2-3, with D hard to call. Germline CDR1 reads SNHLY; CDR2 reads FYNNEI. The CDR3 is 15 amino acids. Trimming stripped 3 bases from V and 0 bases from J, with 10 bases between. The CDR3 sequence is CASSDPFTSTDTQYF. The CDR3 DNA sequence: TGTGCCAGCAGTGACCCCTTTACTAGCACAGATACGCAGTATTTT.